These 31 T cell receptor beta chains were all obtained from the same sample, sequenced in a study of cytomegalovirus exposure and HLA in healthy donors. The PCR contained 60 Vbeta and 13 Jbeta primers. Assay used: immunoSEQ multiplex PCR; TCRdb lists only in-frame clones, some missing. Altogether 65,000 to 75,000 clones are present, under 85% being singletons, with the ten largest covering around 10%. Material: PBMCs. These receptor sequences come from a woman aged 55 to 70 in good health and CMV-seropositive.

The CDR3 region has the DNA TGTGCCAGTAGTATAGGGCCGACCGGGGAGCTGTTTTTT. Translating it yields CASSIGPTGELFF. V is TRBV19 and J is TRBJ2-2; D call uncertain. Germline V gives CDR1 LNHDA, CDR2 SQIVND (reference sequence). The CDR3 runs to 13 residues. The germline V and J ends were trimmed by 1 base and 5 bases, with 5 bases remaining between them. The full variable domain, its missing parts supplied by reference TRBV19 and TRBJ2-2, is DGGITQSPKYLFRKEGQNVTLSCEQNLNHDAMYWYRQDPGQGLRLIYYSQIVNDFQKGDIAEGYSVSREKKESFPLTVTSAQKNPTAFYLCASSIGPTGELFFGEGSRLTVL.

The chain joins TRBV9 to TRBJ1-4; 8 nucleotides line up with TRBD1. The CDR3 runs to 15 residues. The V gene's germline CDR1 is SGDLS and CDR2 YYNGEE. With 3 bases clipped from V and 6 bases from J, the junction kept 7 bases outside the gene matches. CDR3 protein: CASSEFGQGYEKLFF. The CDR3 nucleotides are TGTGCCAGCAGCGAGTTCGGACAGGGATATGAAAAACTGTTTTTT.

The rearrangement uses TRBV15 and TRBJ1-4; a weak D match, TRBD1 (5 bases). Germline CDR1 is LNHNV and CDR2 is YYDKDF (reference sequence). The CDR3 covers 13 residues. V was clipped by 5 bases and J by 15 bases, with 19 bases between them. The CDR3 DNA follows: TGTGCCACCAGCGCCACGGCGGCCTTAGGGGTGTTTTTT. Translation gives CATSATAALGVFF.

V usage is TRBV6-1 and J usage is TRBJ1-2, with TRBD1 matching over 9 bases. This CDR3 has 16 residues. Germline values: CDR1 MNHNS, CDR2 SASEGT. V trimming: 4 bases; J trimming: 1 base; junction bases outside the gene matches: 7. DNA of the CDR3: TGTGCCAGCAGTGCCGGGACAGGGCTCATTAACTATGGCTACACCTTC. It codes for CASSAGTGLINYGYTF.

The CDR3, as DNA: TGTGCCAGCAGTGCCACTCTGACTAGCGGGACCAAGACCCAGTACTTC. It yields the protein CASSATLTSGTKTQYF. The chain combines TRBV6-1 with TRBJ2-5; 11 bases are shared with TRBD2. The J segment lost 6 bases and the V segment lost 4 bases, leaving 10 bases of the junction unmatched. Germline assignment: CDR1 MNHNS and CDR2 SASEGT. The CDR3 is made up of 16 amino acids.

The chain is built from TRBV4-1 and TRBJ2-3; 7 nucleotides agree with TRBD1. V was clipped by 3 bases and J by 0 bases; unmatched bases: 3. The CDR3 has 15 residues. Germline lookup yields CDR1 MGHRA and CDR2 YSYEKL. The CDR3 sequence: CASSHRDSSTDTQYF. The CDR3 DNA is TGCGCCAGCAGCCACCGGGACAGTAGCACAGATACGCAGTATTTT.

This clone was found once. The CDR3 DNA is TGTGCCAGCAGTGTAAACAGGGATTTCAATCAGCCCCAGCATTTT. It translates to CASSVNRDFNQPQHF. The V call is TRBV6-1, the J call TRBJ1-5; TRBD1 is a possible D gene (6 bases). With 4 bases removed from V and 3 bases from J, the gap between germline ends came to 13 bases. This CDR3 has 15 amino acids. The V gene's germline CDR1 is MNHNS and CDR2 SASEGT.

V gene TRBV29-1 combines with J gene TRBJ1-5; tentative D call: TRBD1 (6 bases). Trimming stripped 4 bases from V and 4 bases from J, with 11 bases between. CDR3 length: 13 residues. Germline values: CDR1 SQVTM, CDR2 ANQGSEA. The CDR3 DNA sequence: TGCAGCGTTGCTAGGGACACGAATCAGCCCCAGCATTTT. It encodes CSVARDTNQPQHF.

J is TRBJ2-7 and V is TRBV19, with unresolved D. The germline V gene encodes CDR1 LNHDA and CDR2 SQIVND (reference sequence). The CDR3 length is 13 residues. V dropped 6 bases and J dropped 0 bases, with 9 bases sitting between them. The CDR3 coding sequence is TGTGCCAGTAGCGCGGTAAGCTCCTACGAGCAGTACTTC. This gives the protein CASSAVSSYEQYF.

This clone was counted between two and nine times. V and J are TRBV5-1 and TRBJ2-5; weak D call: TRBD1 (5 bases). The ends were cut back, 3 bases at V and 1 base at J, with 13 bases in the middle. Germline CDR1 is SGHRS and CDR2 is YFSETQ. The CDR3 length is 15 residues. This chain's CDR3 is CASSYQTAFQETQYF. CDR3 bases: TGCGCCAGCAGCTACCAGACAGCATTCCAAGAGACCCAGTACTTC.

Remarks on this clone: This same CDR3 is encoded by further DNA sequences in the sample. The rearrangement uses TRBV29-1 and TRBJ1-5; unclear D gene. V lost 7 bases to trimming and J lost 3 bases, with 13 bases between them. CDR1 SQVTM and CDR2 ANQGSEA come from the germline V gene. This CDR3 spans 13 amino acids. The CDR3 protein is CSASGQNNQPQHF. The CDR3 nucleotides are TGCAGCGCCTCTGGCCAGAACAATCAGCCCCAGCATTTT.

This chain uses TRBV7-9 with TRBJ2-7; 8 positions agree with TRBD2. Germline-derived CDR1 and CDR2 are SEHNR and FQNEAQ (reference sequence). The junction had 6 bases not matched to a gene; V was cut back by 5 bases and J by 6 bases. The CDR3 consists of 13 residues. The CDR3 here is CASSPSGGFEQYF. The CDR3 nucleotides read TGTGCCAGCAGCCCGAGCGGGGGTTTCGAGCAGTACTTC.

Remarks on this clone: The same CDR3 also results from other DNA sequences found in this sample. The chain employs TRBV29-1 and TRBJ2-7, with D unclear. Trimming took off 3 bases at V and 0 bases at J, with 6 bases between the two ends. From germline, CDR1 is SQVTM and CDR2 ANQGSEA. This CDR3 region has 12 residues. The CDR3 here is CSVDSDSYEQYF. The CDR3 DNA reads TGCAGCGTTGATAGTGACTCCTACGAGCAGTACTTC.

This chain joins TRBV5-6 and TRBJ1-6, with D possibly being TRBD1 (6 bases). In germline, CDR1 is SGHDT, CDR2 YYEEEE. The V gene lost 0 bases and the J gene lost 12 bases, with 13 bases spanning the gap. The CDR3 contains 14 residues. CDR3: CASSLASGEGPLHF. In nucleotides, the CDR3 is TGTGCCAGCAGCTTGGCCTCAGGGGAAGGACCCCTCCACTTT.

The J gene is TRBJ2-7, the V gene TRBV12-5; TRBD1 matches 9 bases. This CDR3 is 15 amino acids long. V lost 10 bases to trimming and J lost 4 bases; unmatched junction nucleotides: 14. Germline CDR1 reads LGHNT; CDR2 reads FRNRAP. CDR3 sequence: CATRPEGQGAYEQYF. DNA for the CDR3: TGTGCTACCCGCCCCGAGGGACAGGGAGCGTACGAGCAGTACTTC.

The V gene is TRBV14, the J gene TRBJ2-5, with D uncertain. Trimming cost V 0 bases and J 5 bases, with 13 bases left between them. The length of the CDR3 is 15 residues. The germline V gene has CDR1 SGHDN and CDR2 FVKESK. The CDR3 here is CASSQEAPELETQYF. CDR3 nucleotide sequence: TGTGCCAGCAGCCAAGAAGCGCCGGAGCTGGAGACCCAGTACTTC.

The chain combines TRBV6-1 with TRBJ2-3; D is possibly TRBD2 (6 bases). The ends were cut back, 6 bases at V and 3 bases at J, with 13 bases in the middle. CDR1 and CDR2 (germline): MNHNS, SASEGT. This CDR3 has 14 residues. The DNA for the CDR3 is TGTGCCAGCAGCCTCGGGGGTGGAACAGATACGCAGTATTTT. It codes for CASSLGGGTDTQYF.

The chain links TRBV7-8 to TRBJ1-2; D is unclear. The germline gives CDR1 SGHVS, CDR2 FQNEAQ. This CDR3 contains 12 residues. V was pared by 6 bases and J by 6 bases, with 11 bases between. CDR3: CASSIDIHGYTF. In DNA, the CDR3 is TGTGCCAGCAGTATTGACATTCATGGCTACACCTTC. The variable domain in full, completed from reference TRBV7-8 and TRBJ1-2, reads GAGVSQSPRYKVAKRGQDVALRCDPISGHVSLFWYQQALGQGPEFLTYFQNEAQLDKSGLPSDRFFAERPEGSVSTLKIQRTQQEDSAVYLCASSIDIHGYTFGSGTRLTVV.

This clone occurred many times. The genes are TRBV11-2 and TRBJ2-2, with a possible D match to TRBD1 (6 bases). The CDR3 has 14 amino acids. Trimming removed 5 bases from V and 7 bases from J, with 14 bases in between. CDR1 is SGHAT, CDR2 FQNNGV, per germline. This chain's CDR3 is CASSLKQGLGELFF. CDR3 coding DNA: TGTGCCAGCAGCCTGAAGCAGGGGCTCGGGGAGCTGTTTTTT.

In DNA form, the CDR3 reads TGTGCCAGTAGTGACCGGGACAGGGGGATATCTAATGAAAAACTGTTTTTT. Translation gives CASSDRDRGISNEKLFF. This rearrangement joins TRBV19 to TRBJ1-4; 11 nucleotides align to TRBD1. Germline CDR1 reads LNHDA; CDR2 reads SQIVND (reference sequence). This CDR3 has 17 residues. Germline trimming cut 5 bases from V and 3 bases from J; bases unmatched to any gene: 8.

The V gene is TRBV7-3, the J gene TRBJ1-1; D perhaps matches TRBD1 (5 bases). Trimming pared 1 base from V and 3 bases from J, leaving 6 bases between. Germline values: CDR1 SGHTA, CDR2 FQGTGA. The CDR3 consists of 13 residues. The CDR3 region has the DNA TGTGCCAGCAGCTTAAGCAGGGACACTGAAGCTTTCTTT. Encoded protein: CASSLSRDTEAFF.

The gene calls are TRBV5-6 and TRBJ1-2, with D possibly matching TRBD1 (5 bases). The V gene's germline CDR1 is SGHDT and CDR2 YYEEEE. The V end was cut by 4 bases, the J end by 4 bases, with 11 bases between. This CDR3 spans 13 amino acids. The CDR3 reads CASSGGGGYGYTF. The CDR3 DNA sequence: TGTGCCAGCAGCGGGGGAGGCGGCTATGGCTACACCTTC.

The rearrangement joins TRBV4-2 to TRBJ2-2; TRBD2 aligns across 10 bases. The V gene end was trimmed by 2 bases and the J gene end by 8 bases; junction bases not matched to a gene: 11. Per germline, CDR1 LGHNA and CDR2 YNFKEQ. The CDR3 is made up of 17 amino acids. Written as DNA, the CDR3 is TGTGCCAGCAGCCAACGCTGGCAGCGGGGGGGTACAGGGGAGCTGTTTTTT. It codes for CASSQRWQRGGTGELFF.

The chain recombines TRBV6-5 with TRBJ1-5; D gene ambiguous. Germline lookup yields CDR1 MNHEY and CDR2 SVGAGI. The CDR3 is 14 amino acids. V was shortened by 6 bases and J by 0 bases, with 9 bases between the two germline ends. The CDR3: CASRRAGSNQPQHF. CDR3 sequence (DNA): TGTGCCAGCAGACGCGCCGGTAGCAATCAGCCCCAGCATTTT.

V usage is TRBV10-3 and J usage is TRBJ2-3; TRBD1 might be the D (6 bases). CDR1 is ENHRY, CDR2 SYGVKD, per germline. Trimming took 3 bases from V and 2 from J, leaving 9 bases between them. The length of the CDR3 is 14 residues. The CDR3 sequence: CAISDTGFTDTQYF. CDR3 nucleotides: TGTGCCATCAGTGATACAGGGTTCACAGATACGCAGTATTTT.

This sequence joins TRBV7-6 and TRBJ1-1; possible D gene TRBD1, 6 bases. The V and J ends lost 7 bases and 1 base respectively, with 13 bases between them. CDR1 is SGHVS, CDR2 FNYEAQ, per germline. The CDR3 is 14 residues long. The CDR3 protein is CASTGGRKNTEAFF. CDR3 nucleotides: TGTGCCAGCACGGGGGGCCGGAAGAACACTGAAGCTTTCTTT.

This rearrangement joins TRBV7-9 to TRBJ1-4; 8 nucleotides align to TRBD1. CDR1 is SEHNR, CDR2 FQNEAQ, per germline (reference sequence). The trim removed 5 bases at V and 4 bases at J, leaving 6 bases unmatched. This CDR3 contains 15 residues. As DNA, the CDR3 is TGTGCCAGCAGCGTGGGACAGGTCGGTAATGAAAAACTGTTTTTT. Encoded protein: CASSVGQVGNEKLFF.

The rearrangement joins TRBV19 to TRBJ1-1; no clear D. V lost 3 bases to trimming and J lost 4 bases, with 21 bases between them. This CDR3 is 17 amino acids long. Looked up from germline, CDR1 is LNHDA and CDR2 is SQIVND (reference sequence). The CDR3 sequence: CASSMAAMLRGGTEAFF. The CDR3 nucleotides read TGTGCCAGTAGTATGGCCGCGATGCTCCGGGGAGGCACTGAAGCTTTCTTT.

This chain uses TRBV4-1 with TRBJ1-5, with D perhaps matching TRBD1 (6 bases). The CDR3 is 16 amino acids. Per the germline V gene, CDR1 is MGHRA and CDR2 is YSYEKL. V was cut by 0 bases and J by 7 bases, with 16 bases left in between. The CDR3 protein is CASSQDTGISWQPQHF. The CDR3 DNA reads TGCGCCAGCAGCCAAGATACAGGGATCTCGTGGCAGCCCCAGCATTTT.

CDR3 nucleotides: TGTGCCAGTAGTCCCCCGGAGGCCAATACCTACGAGCAGTACTTC. It codes for CASSPPEANTYEQYF. V is TRBV19 and J is TRBJ2-7; perhaps TRBD2 as D (5 bases). V was cut by 5 bases and J by 2 bases, with 16 bases left in between. The CDR3 has 15 amino acids. CDR1 and CDR2 from the germline V gene are LNHDA and SQIVND (reference sequence). Full variable domain (missing parts from reference TRBV19 and TRBJ2-7): DGGITQSPKYLFRKEGQNVTLSCEQNLNHDAMYWYRQDPGQGLRLIYYSQIVNDFQKGDIAEGYSVSREKKESFPLTVTSAQKNPTAFYLCASSPPEANTYEQYFGPGTRLTVT.

The CDR3 loop is CASGLMPGQLLYGYTF. Here the CDR3 DNA reads TGTGCTAGTGGTTTGATGCCGGGACAGCTTCTCTATGGCTACACCTTC. The J gene is TRBJ1-2, the V gene TRBV12-5, with TRBD1 matching over 7 bases. The germline CDR1 and CDR2 sequences are LGHNT and FRNRAP. This CDR3 has 16 residues. J was trimmed by 4 bases and V by 2 bases; bases with no gene match: 10.